This T cell receptor beta chain is from a study of identical twins. MiXCR, run by TCRdb on the 5' RACE reads, gives a single entry per CDR3 protein. The sample shows 410,000 or so distinct CDR3 sequences, approximately 18% of them seen only once. This clonotype has ten or more counts. Its antigen is unknown. Germline V gene lookup returns CDR1 KGHSH and CDR2 LQKENI. Trimming removed 1 base from V and 12 bases from J; junction bases left unmatched: 11. The CDR3 runs to 16 residues. General study findings and limits: Sharing of beta out-of-frame sequences by twins showed a weaker excess. Models predicted less out-of-frame TCR alpha sharing in monozygotic twins than was found. Out-of-frame alpha sequences shared by twins showed excess low generation probability.

The chain links TRBV18 to TRBJ2-1; 11 nucleotides match TRBD2. This TCR was sampled from a man aged 45-65 years in good health. Sequencing used naive T cells sorted from blood. The CDR3, as DNA: TGTGCCAGCTCACCACTAACTAGCGGGAGTTTGAATTGGCAGTTCTTC. It codes for CASSPLTSGSLNWQFF.